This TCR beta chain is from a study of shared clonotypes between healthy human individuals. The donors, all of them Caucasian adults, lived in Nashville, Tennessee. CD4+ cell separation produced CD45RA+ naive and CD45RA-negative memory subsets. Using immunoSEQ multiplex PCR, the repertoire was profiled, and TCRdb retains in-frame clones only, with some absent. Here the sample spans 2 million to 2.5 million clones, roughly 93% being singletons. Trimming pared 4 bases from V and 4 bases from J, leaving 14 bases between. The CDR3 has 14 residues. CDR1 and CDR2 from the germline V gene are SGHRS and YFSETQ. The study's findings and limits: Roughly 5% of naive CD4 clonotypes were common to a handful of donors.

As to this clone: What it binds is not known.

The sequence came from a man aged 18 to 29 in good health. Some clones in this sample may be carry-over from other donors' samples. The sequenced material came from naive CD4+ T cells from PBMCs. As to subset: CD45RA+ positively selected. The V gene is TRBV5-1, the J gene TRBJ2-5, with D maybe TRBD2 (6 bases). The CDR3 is CASSGDLVVETQYF. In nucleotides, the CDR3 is TGCGCCAGCAGCGGGGACTTAGTAGTAGAGACCCAGTACTTC.